The T cell receptor (beta chain) under discussion was sequenced for a study of response to subunit inactivated influenza vaccine. This clonotype was recorded a few times. Its antigen remains unidentified. Germline loops: CDR1 SEHNR, CDR2 FQNEAQ (reference sequence). V was pared by 7 bases and J by 2 bases, with 12 bases between. CDR3 length: 13 residues. Regarding the study as a whole: After each seasonal influenza vaccination, few new T cells are recruited, the authors suggested.

TCRdb re-derived calls from the RT-PCR reads in MiXCR, one entry per CDR3 protein. This sample has more than 700,000 distinct CDR3 sequences; approximately 22% occur once, and the top ten carry roughly 10%. The specimen comprised PBMCs from blood, sampled less than 6 days after vaccination. The TCR was taken from a man over 45 who received an inactivated influenza vaccine. The chain is built from TRBV7-9 and TRBJ2-7; unclear D gene. CDR3 nucleotides: TGTGCCAGCACCTCCCCCCCGCCCTACGAGCAGTACTTC. It specifies CASTSPPPYEQYF.